Each of the 22 T cell receptor beta chains below was sequenced from the same sample in a study of neurological immune-mediated disorders. MiXCR, applied by TCRdb to the 5' RACE reads, yields one record per CDR3 protein. Of over 25,000 distinct CDR3 sequences in the sample, about 21% were seen once. The sample comprised PBMCs. Every receptor here comes from an older woman in good health.

This clonotype was counted ten times or more. V and J are TRBV10-3 and TRBJ1-5, with a possible D match to TRBD1 (6 bases). V shed 3 bases and J shed 4 bases, with 13 bases lying between them. Germline V gene data show CDR1 as ENHRY and CDR2 as SYGVKD. The CDR3 contains 15 residues. CDR3: CAISEATGENQPQHF. The CDR3, as DNA: TGTGCCATCAGTGAAGCGACAGGTGAGAATCAGCCCCAGCATTTT.

This clonotype was picked up many times. This sequence joins TRBV10-3 and TRBJ2-7, with D hard to call. The ends were cut back, 2 bases at V and 6 bases at J, with 11 bases in the middle. Germline V gives CDR1 ENHRY, CDR2 SYGVKD. This CDR3 is 13 amino acids long. The chain's CDR3 is CAISERQGGEQYF. The CDR3 nucleotides are TGTGCCATCAGTGAGAGACAAGGTGGCGAGCAGTACTTC.

On this clonotype: This sequence may be a read error, since a much larger clone differs from it by one base. V gene TRBV5-1 combines with J gene TRBJ2-7; weak D call: TRBD2 (5 bases). The V and J ends lost 10 bases and 3 bases respectively, with 14 bases between them. The V gene's germline CDR1 is SGHRS and CDR2 YFSETQ. This CDR3 comprises 12 residues. CDR3 nucleotide sequence: TGCGCCGGCTCAGTGGACTTCTACGAGCAGTACTTC. Translating it yields CAGSVDFYEQYF.

This clonotype was seen many times. The genes are TRBV28 and TRBJ2-7, with 12 bases identical to TRBD2. CDR3 length: 17 residues. CDR1 MDHEN and CDR2 SYDVKM come from the germline V gene. Trimming removed 4 bases from V and 0 bases from J; junction bases left unmatched: 7. The CDR3 sequence is CASSSSRTSGNSYEQYF. CDR3 nucleotides: TGTGCCAGCAGTTCCTCCCGGACTAGCGGGAACTCCTACGAGCAGTACTTC.

The table lists this clonotype with a few counts. The chain combines TRBV19 with TRBJ2-4; TRBD1 or TRBD2 may be the D gene (5 bases each). In germline, CDR1 is LNHDA, CDR2 SQIVND (reference sequence). With 4 bases removed from V and 3 bases from J, the gap between germline ends came to 10 bases. The CDR3 has 14 amino acids. The CDR3 DNA follows: TGTGCCAGTAGTAACCAGGGAGACAAAAACATTCAGTACTTC. Amino acids: CASSNQGDKNIQYF. Together with reference TRBV19 and TRBJ2-4, the CDR3 gives the full variable domain: DGGITQSPKYLFRKEGQNVTLSCEQNLNHDAMYWYRQDPGQGLRLIYYSQIVNDFQKGDIAEGYSVSREKKESFPLTVTSAQKNPTAFYLCASSNQGDKNIQYFGAGTRLSVL.

This clonotype was counted many times. The chain combines TRBV27 with TRBJ1-1; D is unresolved. With 0 bases removed from V and 6 bases from J, the gap between germline ends came to 8 bases. Per germline, CDR1 MNHEY and CDR2 SMNVEV (reference sequence). The CDR3 is 13 residues long. The CDR3 sequence: CASSLSPRAEAFF. CDR3 coding DNA: TGTGCCAGCAGTTTATCCCCCCGGGCTGAAGCTTTCTTT.

This clonotype was seen repeatedly, ten times or more. The chain employs TRBV20-1 and TRBJ1-1, with D possibly matching TRBD1 (6 bases). The CDR3 contains 14 residues. Per the germline V gene, CDR1 is DFQATT and CDR2 is SNEGSKA (reference sequence). V shed 4 bases and J shed 2 bases, with 14 bases lying between them. DNA of the CDR3: TGCAGTGCTATTTCAGGGGCCCCCAACACTGAAGCTTTCTTT. It codes for CSAISGAPNTEAFF.

There are many counts of this clonotype. V and J are TRBV5-5 and TRBJ2-1; D not resolved. CDR3 size: 15 residues. CDR1 is SGHKS, CDR2 YYEKEE, per germline (reference sequence). The V end was cut by 0 bases, the J end by 3 bases, with 10 bases between. Written as DNA, the CDR3 is TGTGCCAGCAGCTTGGTTGTGGGTTTCTACAATGAGCAGTTCTTC. This translates into CASSLVVGFYNEQFF. Supplemented by reference TRBV5-5 and TRBJ2-1, the full variable domain reads DAGVTQSPTHLIKTRGQQVTLRCSPISGHKSVSWYQQVLGQGPQFIFQYYEKEERGRGNFPDRFSARQFPNYSSELNVNALLLGDSALYLCASSLVVGFYNEQFFGPGTRLTVL.

The V call is TRBV4-3, the J call TRBJ2-7; D remains ambiguous. This CDR3 region has 14 residues. Trimming removed 4 bases at V and 3 bases at J, with 13 bases between. CDR1 is LGHNA and CDR2 is YSLEER in the germline V gene. The CDR3 DNA reads TGCGCCAGCAGCCCTCGTGCCGTTAACTACGAGCAGTACTTC. This translates into CASSPRAVNYEQYF.

The table lists this clonotype with many counts. The chain recombines TRBV10-3 with TRBJ1-2; maybe TRBD1 (6 bases). This CDR3 comprises 13 residues. V lost 0 bases to trimming and J lost 8 bases, with 10 bases between them. The germline CDR1 and CDR2 sequences are ENHRY and SYGVKD. This chain's CDR3 is CAISESGGGGYTF. Written as DNA, the CDR3 is TGTGCCATCAGTGAGTCGGGGGGCGGAGGCTACACCTTC.

This clonotype has a handful of counts. The chain recombines TRBV3-1 with TRBJ2-3; D not certain. CDR3 length: 15 amino acids. The V gene lost 3 bases and the J gene lost 4 bases, with 14 bases spanning the gap. CDR1 is LGHDT, CDR2 YNNKEL, per germline (reference sequence). The CDR3: CASSHTVVAPDTQYF. Here the CDR3 DNA reads TGTGCCAGCAGCCATACTGTGGTAGCCCCAGATACGCAGTATTTT.

At least ten counts were recorded for this clonotype. The chain combines TRBV9 with TRBJ2-5, with 10 bases matching TRBD2. The CDR3 contains 15 residues. Germline CDR1 reads SGDLS; CDR2 reads YYNGEE. V trimming: 4 bases; J trimming: 4 bases; junction bases outside the gene matches: 7. DNA for the CDR3: TGTGCCAGCAGCCTTAGCGGGGGGCCTGGAGAGACCCAGTACTTC. It specifies CASSLSGGPGETQYF.

This clonotype showed up many times. The rearrangement joins TRBV20-1 to TRBJ2-1, with D possibly being TRBD2 (6 bases). V dropped 0 bases and J dropped 7 bases, with 13 bases sitting between them. Germline V gene lookup returns CDR1 DFQATT and CDR2 SNEGSKA (reference sequence). CDR3 length equals 14 residues. The CDR3 loop is CSARDVEGGNEQFF. CDR3 sequence (DNA): TGCAGTGCTAGAGATGTAGAAGGAGGGAATGAGCAGTTCTTC.

The table lists this clonotype with many counts. The chain is built from TRBV4-3 and TRBJ2-7, with D possibly being TRBD1 (5 bases). The CDR3 spans 15 residues. Trimming took 4 bases from V and 0 from J, leaving 13 bases between them. Germline V gene lookup returns CDR1 LGHNA and CDR2 YSLEER. In DNA form, the CDR3 reads TGCGCCAGCAGCCGCCATCTAGGGGACTCCTACGAGCAGTACTTC. Protein product: CASSRHLGDSYEQYF.

This clonotype is medium-sized. The V and J genes are TRBV28 and TRBJ2-6, with D tentatively TRBD1 (5 bases). Germline V gene data show CDR1 as MDHEN and CDR2 as SYDVKM. The CDR3 consists of 15 residues. V lost 4 bases and J 4 bases, leaving 11 bases between the germline ends. The CDR3 region is CASSSQGGGANVLTF. CDR3 DNA sequence: TGTGCCAGCAGTTCCCAGGGTGGGGGGGCCAACGTCCTGACTTTC.

This clonotype was counted ten times or more. The chain combines TRBV4-1 with TRBJ1-4, with D unresolved. The ends were cut back, 7 bases at V and 0 bases at J, with 15 bases in the middle. This CDR3 has 16 amino acids. CDR1 is MGHRA, CDR2 YSYEKL, per germline. CDR3 residues: CASNTKGGSTNEKLFF. Written as DNA, the CDR3 is TGCGCCAGCAACACCAAGGGAGGCTCAACTAATGAAAAACTGTTTTTT.

This chain uses TRBV20-1 with TRBJ1-1; D remains unclear. The V gene's germline CDR1 is DFQATT and CDR2 SNEGSKA (reference sequence). V lost 4 bases, J lost 8 bases, and 14 bases lay in between. The CDR3 has 12 amino acids. The CDR3 protein is CSAIRAPSEAFF. CDR3 nucleotide sequence: TGCAGTGCTATCCGGGCTCCCTCCGAAGCTTTCTTT.

This clonotype is medium-sized (0.01 to 0.1%) by share. Sequence at one end of the junction differs from germline and may be a read error. The rearrangement links TRBV5-1 to TRBJ2-1, with 9 bases matching TRBD2. The CDR3 is 15 residues long. The germline V gene encodes CDR1 SGHRS and CDR2 YFSETQ. CDR3 coding DNA: TGTGCCAGCAGCGTTAGCGGGAGCTCCTACAATGAGCAGTTCTTC. Amino acid sequence: CASSVSGSSYNEQFF.

This clonotype was recorded at least ten times. One end of the junction is discordant with germline, which a read error may explain. V and J are TRBV29-1 and TRBJ2-3; 10 bases are a match to TRBD1. The CDR3 is 14 amino acids. The germline gives CDR1 SQVTM, CDR2 ANQGSEA. The CDR3 is CSVEGTGGTDTQYF. As DNA, the CDR3 is TGCAGCGTGGAAGGGACAGGGGGCACAGATACGCAGTATTTT.

This clonotype was recorded many times. The chain carries TRBV5-1 and TRBJ2-3; 9 bases match TRBD2. The V gene's germline CDR1 is SGHRS and CDR2 YFSETQ. CDR3 length equals 16 residues. The V gene end was trimmed by 0 bases and the J gene end by 2 bases; junction bases not matched to a gene: 4. DNA for the CDR3: TGCGCCAGCAGCTTGGGACTAGCGGATGTCACAGATACGCAGTATTTT. This codes for CASSLGLADVTDTQYF.

V and J are TRBV5-1 and TRBJ1-5, with 8 bases matching TRBD1. Trimming at V came to 1 base and at J to 6 bases, leaving 3 bases not matched to a gene. The germline V gene encodes CDR1 SGHRS and CDR2 YFSETQ. The CDR3 totals 14 residues. CDR3 sequence: CASSLKGTGQPQHF. The CDR3 nucleotides read TGCGCCAGCAGCTTGAAGGGGACAGGTCAGCCCCAGCATTTT.

This clonotype showed up many times. The chain recombines TRBV4-1 with TRBJ1-2; tentatively, D is TRBD1 (5 bases). The germline V gene has CDR1 MGHRA and CDR2 YSYEKL. The CDR3 extends over 16 amino acids. Trimming took 5 bases from V and 4 from J, leaving 20 bases between them. The chain's CDR3 is CASSDVLQGGSYGYTF. The CDR3 DNA follows: TGCGCCAGCAGCGACGTCCTTCAGGGAGGAAGCTATGGCTACACCTTC.